This TCR beta chain stems from a study of cytotoxic CD8 clonotypes in ibrutinib-treated CLL. The CDR3 loop spans 19 amino acids. V lost 4 bases, J lost 1 base, and 13 bases stayed unmatched. The germline V gene encodes CDR1 ENHRY and CDR2 SYGVKD. Generated by immunoSEQ multiplex PCR, the TCRdb table keeps only in-frame clones and is missing some. This sample has nearly 15,000 clones, with 55% to 80% found just once. The V and J genes are TRBV10-3 and TRBJ2-5, with TRBD2 matching over 12 bases. This TCR derives from a human donor with chronic lymphocytic leukemia. Sequenced material: PBMCs, taken before ibrutinib treatment. The CDR3 protein is CAISVRLAGAVNSQETQYF. As DNA, the CDR3 is TGTGCCATCAGTGTGAGACTAGCGGGAGCGGTCAATTCCCAAGAGACCCAGTACTTC.